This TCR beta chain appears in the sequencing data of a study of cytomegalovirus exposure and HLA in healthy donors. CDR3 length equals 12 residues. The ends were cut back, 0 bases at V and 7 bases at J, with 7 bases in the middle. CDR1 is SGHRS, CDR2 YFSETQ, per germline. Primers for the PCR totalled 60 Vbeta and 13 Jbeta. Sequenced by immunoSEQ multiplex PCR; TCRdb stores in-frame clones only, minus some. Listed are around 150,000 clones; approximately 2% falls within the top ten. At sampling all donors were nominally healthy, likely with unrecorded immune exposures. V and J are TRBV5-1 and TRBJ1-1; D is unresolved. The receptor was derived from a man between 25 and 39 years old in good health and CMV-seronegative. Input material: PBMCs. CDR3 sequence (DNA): TGCGCCAGCAGCTTGGACGGCGGTGAAGCTTTCTTT. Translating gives CASSLDGGEAFF.